A single T cell receptor beta chain is shown here with its context. Antigen: not known. These data are taken from a study of OX40 agonist ivuxolimab in advanced cancers. In the study overall: Patients received ivuxolimab, an agonistic anti-OX40 (CD134) antibody. Head and neck, renal cell, melanoma or hepatocellular carcinoma were the cancers that dose-escalation patients had. Study findings and constraints: Partial responders at 0.1-3.0 mg/kg had among the lowest clonal expansion.

This CDR3 contains 14 residues. V gave up 8 bases and J gave up 5 bases, with 16 bases separating them. Germline CDR1 MNHNS, CDR2 SASEGT. Using immunoSEQ multiplex PCR, the repertoire was profiled, and TCRdb retains in-frame clones only, with some absent. The data contain about 85,000 clones, about 86% of them singletons. Collection of blood occurred at baseline, at cycle 4 day 1, and at cycle 7 day 1. The sample here was CD4+ or CD8+ T cells sorted from blood, taken in a trial of the OX40 agonist ivuxolimab. This sequence originates from an adult with an advanced solid tumor such as melanoma, head and neck, liver or kidney cancer. The rearrangement joins TRBV6-1 to TRBJ2-1; D is possibly TRBD2 (6 bases). The CDR3 sequence: CASSLRGFDNEQFF. In nucleotides, the CDR3 is TGTGCCAGCTCACTTCGGGGGTTCGACAATGAGCAGTTCTTC.